This entry is about one T cell receptor beta chain. No cognate antigen has been identified for it. Base qualities are not provided; no much larger clone lies one nucleotide away. TCRbeta CDR3 regions were amplified from genomic DNA using the immunoSEQ Assay, a bias-controlled multiplex PCR. The authors' pipeline ran thus. Nucleated cell counts per sample were estimated from amplification of reference gene primers within the assay. Sequence reads were collapsed and filtered to measure the absolute abundance of every unique TCRbeta CDR3 rearrangement. For each sample, productive Simpson clonality was calculated as the square root of Simpson's diversity index across productive rearrangements. TCRdb stores this immuneACCESS table with in-frame sequences only. Part of the clones is absent; in the studies checked, under half of the shortfall reflects unresolved V genes, and no reason is known for the rest. V, J and clone size are taken as reported in that table, and D and trimming were inferred from the DNA itself. Across this sample there are 300,000 to 350,000 clones, with roughly 87% seen only once. Of the sample, approximately 9.3% is held by the ten largest clones.

This entry comes from a study of blood T cell repertoires in COVID-19 (TCRdb year 2020). Context from the whole study: Collaborator samples came from the United States, Italy and Spain and covered acute and convalescent phases of COVID-19. The prospective study material was composed of cDNA or gDNA derived from T cells, B-cell-depleted T cells, or PBMCs. Deeply sampled blood TCRbeta repertoires from subjects exposed to, actively infected with, or recovered from COVID-19 were included in the dataset. The repertoires were released in a freely available public database meant as a resource for research on the immune response to SARS-CoV-2. The samples were drawn from two sources: the first 160 participants of the ongoing ImmuneRACE study, and 1,000 to 1,500 subjects contributed by 6 global collaborators. Sample metadata almost always included a de-identified subject ID, COVID-19 status, age in years and sex. Where HLA class I and class II types were available, the types were taken from metadata supplied by the sample provider, not from assay-based typing. Study-level results and caveats: The quantity of clinical and demographic metadata differed by source and by participant and was supplied without curation.

CDR1 is given as MDHEN and CDR2 as SYDVKM, both from the germline V gene. The V end loses 1 base and the J end loses 1 base, and a stretch of 9 bases separates them. From its cysteine to its phenylalanine, the CDR3 spans 15 amino acids. The only DNA kept is the CDR3, 45 bases in frame from the first base. At one collaborating source in Seattle, patients were enrolled during active infection and were followed longitudinally through the course of disease. The collaborating institutions used their own protocols to collect whole blood in K2EDTA tubes. For TCRbeta analysis, collaborators shipped samples as frozen whole blood, isolated PBMCs, or DNA extracted from either of those sample types.

The TCR comes from a man aged 25-45 years with COVID-19, enrolled during active disease. The chain uses TRBV28 and TRBJ2-3; the D gene is possibly TRBD2, with 5 bases matching. The sample was peripheral blood. CDR3 reads: CASSLSSAGTDTQYF. The DNA is TGTGCCAGCAGTTTATCTTCAGCGGGCACAGATACGCAGTATTTT.